The 9 T cell receptor beta chains below were found in one sample sequenced in a study of T cell repertoires in cytomegalovirus infection. A single record per CDR3 protein comes from TCRdb applying MiXCR to the reads. The data hold 500,000 to 600,000 distinct CDR3 sequences, with 16% observed a single time. The specimen sequenced was CD8+ T cells from PBMCs. Every receptor here comes from a human donor in good health (CMV status not recorded). Some clones in this sample may be carry-over from other donors' samples.

This clonotype was observed many times. The chain is built from TRBV19 and TRBJ1-1, with D unresolved. The V end lost 1 base, the J end lost 0 bases, and 3 bases lay between the germline ends. Germline CDR1 and CDR2: LNHDA and SQIVND (reference sequence). This CDR3 spans 13 amino acids. DNA of the CDR3: TGTGCCAGTAGTATAGTGGTGAACACTGAAGCTTTCTTT. Translating it yields CASSIVVNTEAFF.

This clonotype showed up just a few times. V and J are TRBV19 and TRBJ2-1; D might be TRBD1 (6 bases). This CDR3 spans 17 amino acids. V was clipped by 6 bases and J by 2 bases, with 20 bases between them. The V gene's germline CDR1 is LNHDA and CDR2 SQIVND (reference sequence). CDR3 bases: TGTGCCAGTAGCCAAATAGGAAGGGGGATGCCCTACAATGAGCAGTTCTTC. It is translated as CASSQIGRGMPYNEQFF. Using reference TRBV19 and TRBJ2-1 for the parts outside the CDR3, the full variable domain is DGGITQSPKYLFRKEGQNVTLSCEQNLNHDAMYWYRQDPGQGLRLIYYSQIVNDFQKGDIAEGYSVSREKKESFPLTVTSAQKNPTAFYLCASSQIGRGMPYNEQFFGPGTRLTVL.

This clonotype showed up many times. The chain couples TRBV7-3 to TRBJ2-1; 8 bases agree with TRBD2. V was clipped by 3 bases and J by 0 bases; unmatched bases: 13. This CDR3 has 19 amino acids. Germline V gene data show CDR1 as SGHTA and CDR2 as FQGTGA. The CDR3 loop reads CASSLVRGGFLDSYNEQFF. CDR3 DNA sequence: TGTGCCAGCAGCTTGGTTCGCGGGGGGTTCCTAGACTCCTACAATGAGCAGTTCTTC.

This clonotype was picked up many times. The chain carries TRBV12-3 or TRBV12-4 and TRBJ1-1; D uncertain. Deletions cut 0 bases from V and 11 bases from J, with 13 bases between. This CDR3 has 13 amino acids. The CDR3 spells CASSLAPIQFAFF. CDR3 nucleotides: TGTGCCAGCAGTTTAGCCCCCATCCAGTTCGCTTTCTTT.

This clonotype was observed a handful of times. The rearrangement links TRBV19 to TRBJ1-2; TRBD1 matches 8 bases. The CDR3 contains 15 residues. Germline loops: CDR1 LNHDA, CDR2 SQIVND (reference sequence). After removal of 5 bases from V and 4 bases from J, the junction contained 9 bases not matched to a gene. This chain's CDR3 is CASSGPDREFYGYTF. The CDR3 DNA reads TGTGCCAGTAGTGGCCCGGACAGGGAGTTCTATGGCTACACCTTC.

This clonotype was detected ten times or more. The rearrangement uses TRBV7-8 and TRBJ1-1; D remains unclear. In germline, CDR1 is SGHVS, CDR2 FQNEAQ. The CDR3 totals 12 residues. Trimming shortened V by 4 bases and J by 11 bases, and 14 bases separated the two germline ends. The CDR3 bases are TGTGCCAGCAGCTCTGGAACCCATGGGGCTTTCTTT. Protein product: CASSSGTHGAFF.

This clonotype was found a few times. V and J are TRBV15 and TRBJ2-2; D unclear. Germline CDR1 and CDR2: LNHNV and YYDKDF (reference sequence). This CDR3 comprises 14 residues. Trimming took off 0 bases at V and 5 bases at J, with 7 bases between the two ends. CDR3 region: CATSRDQMTGELFF. DNA for the CDR3: TGTGCCACCAGCAGAGATCAAATGACCGGGGAGCTGTTTTTT.

At least ten counts were recorded for this clonotype. The CDR3 nucleotides are TGTGCCAGCGGGACTAGCGGGAGATCGGAGACCCAGTACTTC. It yields the protein CASGTSGRSETQYF. V is TRBV7-9 and J is TRBJ2-5; 14 bases fit TRBD2. This CDR3 spans 14 amino acids. V trimming: 8 bases; J trimming: 5 bases; junction bases outside the gene matches: 4. Per the germline V gene, CDR1 is SEHNR and CDR2 is FQNEAQ (reference sequence).

This clonotype was counted ten times or more. J is TRBJ1-5 and V is TRBV27, with D tentatively TRBD1 (5 bases). This CDR3 comprises 14 residues. The V end lost 3 bases, the J end lost 6 bases, and 12 bases lay between the germline ends. The germline V gene has CDR1 MNHEY and CDR2 SMNVEV (reference sequence). The CDR3 coding sequence is TGTGCCAGCAGTTTGTTGGGGGTCGGTCAGCCCCAGCATTTT. Protein sequence: CASSLLGVGQPQHF.